This entry lists 20 T cell receptor beta chains sequenced from one sample in a study of response to subunit inactivated influenza vaccine. One entry per CDR3 protein, called by TCRdb with MiXCR from the RT-PCR reads. Found here are about 800,000 distinct CDR3 sequences, 20% to 25% of them singletons; the top ten hold about 10%. This material consisted of PBMCs from blood, taken more than 4 days after vaccination. The receptor source for this set is a man aged 45-65 years who received an inactivated influenza vaccine.

This clonotype showed up just a few times. V gene TRBV20-1 combines with J gene TRBJ2-2, with a tentative D call TRBD2 (5 bases). The germline gives CDR1 DFQATT, CDR2 SNEGSKA (reference sequence). Trimming stripped 6 bases from V and 3 bases from J, with 14 bases between. The CDR3 is 14 amino acids. The CDR3 DNA sequence: TGCAGTGCGCCCAGACCGGGGTACACCGGGGAGCTGTTTTTT. Encoded protein: CSAPRPGYTGELFF.

This clonotype was counted only a few times. The chain recombines TRBV28 with TRBJ1-1; maybe TRBD1 (5 bases). V shed 3 bases and J shed 1 base, with 12 bases lying between them. The CDR3 covers 15 residues. CDR1 is MDHEN and CDR2 is SYDVKM in the germline V gene. CDR3 DNA: TGTGCCAGCAGTTTCGCCGGGGACGGGAACACTGAAGCTTTCTTT. Residues: CASSFAGDGNTEAFF.

The genes are TRBV7-6 and TRBJ2-1; 7 bases map to TRBD1. This CDR3 has 18 residues. The germline V gene has CDR1 SGHVS and CDR2 FNYEAQ. Trimming at V came to 7 bases and at J to 2 bases, leaving 17 bases not matched to a gene. The CDR3 DNA is TGTGCCAGCACCAACAATGTCCCGGGACAGACAACCTACAATGAGCAGTTCTTC. It yields the protein CASTNNVPGQTTYNEQFF.

The rearrangement joins TRBV18 to TRBJ2-1; D possibly corresponds to TRBD1 (6 bases). From germline, CDR1 is KGHSH and CDR2 LQKENI. CDR3 length equals 16 residues. The ends were cut back, 4 bases at V and 6 bases at J, with 19 bases in the middle. The CDR3 spells CASSRPGTSWSNEQFF. CDR3 sequence (DNA): TGTGCCAGCTCACGGCCCGGGACATCTTGGTCCAATGAGCAGTTCTTC.

This clonotype has only a few counts. The chain couples TRBV7-2 to TRBJ2-7; D is ambiguous. The V end lost 2 bases, the J end lost 2 bases, and 10 bases lay between the germline ends. The CDR3 covers 14 residues. Per germline, CDR1 SGHTA and CDR2 FQGNSA. The DNA for the CDR3 is TGTGCCAGCAGCTTAACGGCTGATGCCTACGAGCAGTACTTC. This translates into CASSLTADAYEQYF. Variable domain in full (rest from reference TRBV7-2 and TRBJ2-7): GAGVSQSPSNKVTEKGKDVELRCDPISGHTALYWYRQSLGQGLEFLIYFQGNSAPDKSGLPSDRFSAERTGGSVSTLTIQRTQQEDSAVYLCASSLTADAYEQYFGPGTRLTVT.

CDR3 loop: CASSTDSSYEQFF. CDR3 bases: TGTGCCAGCAGTACAGACTCCTCATATGAGCAGTTCTTC. The chain carries TRBV6-6 and TRBJ2-1; D is unresolved. This CDR3 contains 13 residues. Germline loops: CDR1 MNHNY, CDR2 SVGAGI (reference sequence). The V and J ends lost 5 bases and 8 bases respectively, with 13 bases between them.

The chain links TRBV19 to TRBJ2-7; D remains ambiguous. CDR3 length: 14 amino acids. Trimming took 4 bases from V and 2 from J, leaving 12 bases between them. The germline CDR1 and CDR2 sequences are LNHDA and SQIVND (reference sequence). CDR3 sequence reads: CASSNRLNPYEQYF. For the CDR3, the DNA is TGTGCCAGTAGTAACCGACTTAATCCCTACGAGCAGTACTTC.

The CDR3 bases are TGTGCCAGCAGCCCCCTACCTGGGGTTGACACTGAAGCTTTCTTT. It yields the protein CASSPLPGVDTEAFF. The chain couples TRBV3-1 to TRBJ1-1, with unresolved D. V lost 4 bases and J lost 3, with 15 bases in between. This CDR3 is 15 amino acids long. CDR1 is LGHDT and CDR2 is YNNKEL in the germline V gene (reference sequence).

This clonotype appeared a few times. DNA for the CDR3: TGTGCCATCAGTCCTTGGCAGGGCACTGAAGCTTTCTTT. The encoded protein is CAISPWQGTEAFF. The chain joins TRBV10-3 to TRBJ1-1, with a tentative D call TRBD1 (5 bases). This CDR3 has 13 residues. Trimming took off 5 bases at V and 4 bases at J, with 11 bases between the two ends. Germline-derived CDR1 and CDR2 are ENHRY and SYGVKD.

This clonotype came up a few times. V and J are TRBV7-2 and TRBJ2-7, with no clear D. Trimming cost V 5 bases and J 4 bases, with 12 bases left between them. Germline loops: CDR1 SGHTA, CDR2 FQGNSA. The CDR3 is 13 amino acids. CDR3 sequence: CASSLSPRYEQYF. In nucleotides, the CDR3 is TGTGCCAGCAGCCTTTCTCCTCGGTACGAGCAGTACTTC.

Ten or more counts support this clonotype. The rearrangement uses TRBV7-2 and TRBJ2-3; TRBD1 aligns across 7 bases. In germline, CDR1 is SGHTA, CDR2 FQGNSA. There are 15 residues in the CDR3. With 1 base clipped from V and 5 bases from J, the junction kept 6 bases outside the gene matches. The CDR3 loop is CASSLGFRGRDTQYF. The CDR3 nucleotides are TGTGCCAGCAGCTTAGGATTCAGGGGGAGAGATACGCAGTATTTT.

This clonotype was seen at least ten times. V gene TRBV12-3 or TRBV12-4 combines with J gene TRBJ1-3; D is unresolved. The CDR3 has 13 residues. V lost 3 bases to trimming and J lost 1 base, with 4 bases between them. The CDR3: CASSLGSGNTIYF. In DNA form, the CDR3 reads TGTGCCAGCAGTTTGGGGTCTGGAAACACCATATATTTT.

This clonotype was counted only a few times. CDR3 in DNA: TGTGCCAGCAGGCAAGAAACAGGGACAGATACGCAGTATTTT. Encoded protein: CASRQETGTDTQYF. The V call is TRBV12-3 or TRBV12-4, the J call TRBJ2-3; tentative D call: TRBD1 (6 bases). This CDR3 has 14 residues. V lost 6 bases, J lost 3 bases, and 13 bases lay in between.

Only a few counts were recorded for this clonotype. The chain carries TRBV12-3 or TRBV12-4 and TRBJ2-3; perhaps TRBD2 as D (5 bases). V lost 2 bases and J lost 4, with 13 bases in between. CDR3 size: 15 residues. The CDR3 DNA sequence: TGTGCCAGCAGTTTAAGGAGCGGAGGACCAGATACGCAGTATTTT. This translates into CASSLRSGGPDTQYF.

This clonotype has only a few counts. The J gene is TRBJ2-3, the V gene TRBV4-3, with 7 positions matching TRBD1. In germline, CDR1 is LGHNA, CDR2 YSLEER. The CDR3 sequence is 15 residues long. The trim removed 0 bases at V and 2 bases at J, leaving 2 bases unmatched. The CDR3 is CASSQDDRVTDTQYF. In nucleotides, the CDR3 is TGCGCCAGCAGCCAAGACGACAGGGTCACAGATACGCAGTATTTT.

CDR3 sequence: CASSPQVSGTDTQYF. The DNA of the CDR3 is TGTGCCAGCAGCCCCCAAGTCTCTGGCACAGATACGCAGTATTTT. The chain couples TRBV7-2 to TRBJ2-3; D ambiguous. The germline CDR1 and CDR2 sequences are SGHTA and FQGNSA. V was cut by 5 bases and J by 1 base, with 13 bases left in between. The CDR3 totals 15 residues.

The chain uses TRBV29-1 and TRBJ1-1; 7 nucleotides align to TRBD1. The junction had 5 bases not matched to a gene; V was cut back by 2 bases and J by 8 bases. The CDR3 contains 12 residues. Per the germline V gene, CDR1 is SQVTM and CDR2 is ANQGSEA. Here the CDR3 DNA reads TGCAGCGTTGAAATTAAGGGGGCAGAAGCTTTCTTT. As protein: CSVEIKGAEAFF.

This chain connects TRBV6-1 to TRBJ2-6; D uncertain. With 2 bases removed from V and 0 bases from J, the gap between germline ends came to 14 bases. CDR3 length: 18 residues. CDR1 is MNHNS, CDR2 SASEGT, per germline. This CDR3 is CASSEFPPAGSGANVLTF. The CDR3 nucleotides are TGTGCCAGCAGTGAATTCCCCCCCGCAGGCTCTGGGGCCAACGTCCTGACTTTC.

This clonotype was counted many times. The V gene is TRBV12-3 or TRBV12-4, the J gene TRBJ2-5; 7 bases agree with TRBD1. V lost 2 bases, J lost 6 bases, and 3 bases stayed unmatched. This CDR3 spans 13 amino acids. The CDR3 loop reads CASSLQGEKTQYF. The CDR3 DNA follows: TGTGCCAGCAGTTTACAGGGGGAAAAGACCCAGTACTTC.

The chain combines TRBV6-1 with TRBJ1-1; 7 nucleotides match TRBD1. Germline V gives CDR1 MNHNS, CDR2 SASEGT. V gave up 5 bases and J gave up 7 bases; unmatched junction bases: 7. This CDR3 region has 13 residues. CDR3 sequence reads: CASSSQGVGEAFF. The CDR3 DNA reads TGTGCCAGCAGTAGCCAGGGGGTCGGTGAAGCTTTCTTT.